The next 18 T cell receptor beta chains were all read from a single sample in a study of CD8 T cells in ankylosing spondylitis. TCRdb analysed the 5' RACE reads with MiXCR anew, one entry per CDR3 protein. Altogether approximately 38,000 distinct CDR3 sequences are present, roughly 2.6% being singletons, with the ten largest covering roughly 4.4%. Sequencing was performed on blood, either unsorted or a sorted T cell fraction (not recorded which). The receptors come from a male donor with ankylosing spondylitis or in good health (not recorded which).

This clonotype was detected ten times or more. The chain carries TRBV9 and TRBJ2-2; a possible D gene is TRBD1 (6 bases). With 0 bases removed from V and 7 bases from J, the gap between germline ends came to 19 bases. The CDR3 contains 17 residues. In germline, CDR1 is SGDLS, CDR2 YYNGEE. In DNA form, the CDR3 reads TGTGCCAGCAGCGTAGCTTCCGGACAGACAACAAACGGGGAGCTGTTTTTT. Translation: CASSVASGQTTNGELFF.

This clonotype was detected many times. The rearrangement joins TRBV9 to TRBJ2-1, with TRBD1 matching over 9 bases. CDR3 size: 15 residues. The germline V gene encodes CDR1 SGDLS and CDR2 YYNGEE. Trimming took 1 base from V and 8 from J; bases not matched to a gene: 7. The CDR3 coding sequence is TGTGCCAGCAGCGTATCCGGGACAGGGTTGGATGAGCAGTTCTTC. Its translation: CASSVSGTGLDEQFF.

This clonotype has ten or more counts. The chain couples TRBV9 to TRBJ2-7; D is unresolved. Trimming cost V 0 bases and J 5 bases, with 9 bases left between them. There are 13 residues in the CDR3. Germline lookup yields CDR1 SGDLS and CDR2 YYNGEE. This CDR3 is CASSVAARDEQYF. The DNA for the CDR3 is TGTGCCAGCAGCGTAGCTGCACGGGACGAGCAGTACTTC.

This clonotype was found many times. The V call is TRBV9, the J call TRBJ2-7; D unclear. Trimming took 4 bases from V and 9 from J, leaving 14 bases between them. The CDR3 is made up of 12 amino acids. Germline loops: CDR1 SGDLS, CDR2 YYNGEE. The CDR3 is CASSPIVGVQYF. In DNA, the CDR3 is TGTGCCAGCAGCCCAATTGTAGGAGTGCAGTACTTC.

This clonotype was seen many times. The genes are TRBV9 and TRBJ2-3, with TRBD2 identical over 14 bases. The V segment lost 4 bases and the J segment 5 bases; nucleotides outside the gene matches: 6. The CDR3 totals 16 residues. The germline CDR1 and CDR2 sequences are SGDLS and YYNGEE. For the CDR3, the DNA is TGTGCCAGCAGCCCGGGACTAGCGGGAGTGGGAGATACGCAGTATTTT. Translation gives CASSPGLAGVGDTQYF.

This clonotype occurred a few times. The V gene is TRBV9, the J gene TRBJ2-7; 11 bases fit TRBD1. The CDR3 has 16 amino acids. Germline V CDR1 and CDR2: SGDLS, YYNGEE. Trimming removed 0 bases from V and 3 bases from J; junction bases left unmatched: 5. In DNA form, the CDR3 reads TGTGCCAGCAGCGTAGGGGGGACAGGGGGTTTCTACGAGCAGTACTTC. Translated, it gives CASSVGGTGGFYEQYF.

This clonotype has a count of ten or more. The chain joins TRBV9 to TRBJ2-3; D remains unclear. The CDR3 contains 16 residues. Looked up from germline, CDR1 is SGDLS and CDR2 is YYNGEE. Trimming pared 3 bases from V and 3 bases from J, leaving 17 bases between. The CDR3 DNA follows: TGTGCCAGCAGCGCTGGACCCGGTGTGGAGACAGATACGCAGTATTTT. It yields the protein CASSAGPGVETDTQYF.

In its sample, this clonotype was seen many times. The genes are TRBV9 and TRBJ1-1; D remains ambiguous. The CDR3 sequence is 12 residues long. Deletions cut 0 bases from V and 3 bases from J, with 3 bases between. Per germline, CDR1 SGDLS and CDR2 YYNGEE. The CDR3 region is CASSVADTEAFF. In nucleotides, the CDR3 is TGTGCCAGCAGCGTAGCAGACACTGAAGCTTTCTTT.

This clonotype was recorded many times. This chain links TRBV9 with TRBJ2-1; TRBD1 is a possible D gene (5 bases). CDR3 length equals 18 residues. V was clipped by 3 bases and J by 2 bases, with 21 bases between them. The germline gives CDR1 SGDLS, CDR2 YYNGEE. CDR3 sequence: CASSGGPRFGHPYNEQFF. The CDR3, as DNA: TGTGCCAGCAGCGGTGGACCCCGCTTCGGACACCCCTACAATGAGCAGTTCTTC.

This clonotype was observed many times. CDR3 sequence reads: CASSVVGLGVEQFF. The CDR3 nucleotides read TGTGCCAGCAGCGTAGTTGGACTAGGGGTTGAGCAGTTCTTC. This rearrangement joins TRBV9 to TRBJ2-1; 7 bases match TRBD2. Germline V gives CDR1 SGDLS, CDR2 YYNGEE. The CDR3 totals 14 residues. Trimming took 0 bases from V and 9 from J; bases not matched to a gene: 6.

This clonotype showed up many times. CDR3 sequence reads: CASSLQGHEAFF. The CDR3 region has the DNA TGTGCCAGCAGCCTTCAGGGCCATGAAGCTTTCTTT. The chain links TRBV9 to TRBJ1-1, with D possibly being TRBD1 (5 bases). With 4 bases removed from V and 7 bases from J, the gap between germline ends came to 11 bases. This CDR3 comprises 12 residues. Germline V lookup: CDR1 SGDLS, CDR2 YYNGEE. The variable domain in full, completed from reference TRBV9 and TRBJ1-1, reads DSGVTQTPKHLITATGQRVTLRCSPRSGDLSVYWYQQSLDQGLQFLIQYYNGEERAKGNILERFSAQQFPDLHSELNLSSLELGDSALYFCASSLQGHEAFFGQGTRLTVV.

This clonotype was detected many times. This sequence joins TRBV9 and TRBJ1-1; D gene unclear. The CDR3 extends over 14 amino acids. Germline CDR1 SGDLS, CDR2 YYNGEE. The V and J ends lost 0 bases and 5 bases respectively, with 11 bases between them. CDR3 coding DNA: TGTGCCAGCAGCGTAGGGGGTGTCGGGACTGAAGCTTTCTTT. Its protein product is CASSVGGVGTEAFF.

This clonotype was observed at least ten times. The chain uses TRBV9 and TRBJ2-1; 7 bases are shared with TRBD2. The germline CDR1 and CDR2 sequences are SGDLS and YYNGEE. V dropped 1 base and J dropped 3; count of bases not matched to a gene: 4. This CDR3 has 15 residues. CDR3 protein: CASSVQSGIYNEQFF. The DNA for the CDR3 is TGTGCCAGCAGCGTACAGAGCGGGATCTACAATGAGCAGTTCTTC.

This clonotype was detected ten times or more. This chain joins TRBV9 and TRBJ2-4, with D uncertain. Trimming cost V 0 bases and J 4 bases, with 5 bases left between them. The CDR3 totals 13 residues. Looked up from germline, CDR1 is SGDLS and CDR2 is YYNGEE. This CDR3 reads CASSVETKNIQYF. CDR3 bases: TGTGCCAGCAGCGTAGAGACTAAAAACATTCAGTACTTC. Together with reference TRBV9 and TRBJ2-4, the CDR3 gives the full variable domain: DSGVTQTPKHLITATGQRVTLRCSPRSGDLSVYWYQQSLDQGLQFLIQYYNGEERAKGNILERFSAQQFPDLHSELNLSSLELGDSALYFCASSVETKNIQYFGAGTRLSVL.

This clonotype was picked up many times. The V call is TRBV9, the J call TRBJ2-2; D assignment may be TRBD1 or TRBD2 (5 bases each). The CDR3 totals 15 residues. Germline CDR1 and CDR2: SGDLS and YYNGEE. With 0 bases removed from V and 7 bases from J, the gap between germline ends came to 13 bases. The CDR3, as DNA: TGTGCCAGCAGCGTAGTGGGGGAGACAGTCGGGGAGCTGTTTTTT. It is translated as CASSVVGETVGELFF.

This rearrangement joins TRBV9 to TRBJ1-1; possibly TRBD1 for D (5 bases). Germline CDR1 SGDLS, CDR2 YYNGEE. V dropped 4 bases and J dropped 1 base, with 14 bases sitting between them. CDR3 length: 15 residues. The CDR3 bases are TGTGCCAGCAGCCAGTCCACGGGGGGGAACACTGAAGCTTTCTTT. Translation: CASSQSTGGNTEAFF.

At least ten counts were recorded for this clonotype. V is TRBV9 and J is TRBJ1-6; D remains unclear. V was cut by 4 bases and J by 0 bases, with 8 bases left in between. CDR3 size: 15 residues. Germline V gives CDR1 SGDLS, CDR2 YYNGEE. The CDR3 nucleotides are TGTGCCAGCAGCATAGGTAGCTCCTATAATTCACCCCTCCACTTT. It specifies CASSIGSSYNSPLHF.

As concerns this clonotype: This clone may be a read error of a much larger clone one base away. CDR3 DNA: TGTGCCAGCAGCCCGCAAAACACCGAGGAGCTGTTTTTT. As protein: CASSPQNTEELFF. J is TRBJ2-2 and V is TRBV9, with unresolved D. The CDR3 runs 13 residues. Germline CDR1 is SGDLS and CDR2 is YYNGEE.